The clone carrying this T cell receptor (beta chain) was seen at least ten times. Its antigen is not known. This sample was included in a study of CD8 T cells in ankylosing spondylitis. The germline V gene has CDR1 SQVTM and CDR2 ANQGSEA. V was cut by 4 bases and J by 6 bases, with 7 bases left in between. This CDR3 comprises 11 residues. Study-wide findings and caveats: The authors found the disease-linked clones to be CD8+ and relatively rare in peripheral blood. Blood of patients with ankylosing spondylitis appeared to be characterized by a TCR beta motif of several highly homologous variants. Significantly higher representation of disease-linked clones was reported for matched ankylosing spondylitis synovial fluid. In the blood and synovial fluid of reactive arthritis, some motif variants had been previously reported.

Library preparation for TCR beta used quantitative 5'-RACE with molecular barcodes. Each CDR3 protein gets one entry after TCRdb re-called the 5' RACE reads with MiXCR. Here the sample spans hundreds of thousands of distinct CDR3 sequences, over 15% being singletons. Sequenced input: blood, either unsorted or a sorted T cell fraction (not recorded which). This chain links TRBV29-1 with TRBJ2-1, with unresolved D. This sequence was found in a male donor with ankylosing spondylitis. The CDR3 loop is CSVAGGNEQFF. The CDR3 nucleotides are TGCAGCGTTGCGGGTGGCAATGAGCAGTTCTTC.